The 20 T cell receptor beta chains listed next were all sequenced from one sample in a study of Graves' ophthalmopathy and Graves' hyperthyroidism. The authors amplified TCR beta CDR3 regions from RNA transcripts. First-round RT-PCR with HTBI primers preceded a second-round multiplex PCR. TCRdb redid the calling of the multiplex PCR reads with MiXCR, one entry per CDR3 protein. This table has 680,000 or so distinct CDR3 sequences, around a fifth appearing once. Sequencing was carried out using peripheral blood. These receptor sequences come from a woman younger than 30 with stable Graves' hyperthyroidism. Some clones in this sample may be carry-over from other donors' samples.

This clonotype occurred many times. This could be a read error, since a much larger clone is one nucleotide away. This sequence joins TRBV6-1 and TRBJ2-7; TRBD1 matches at 7 bases. CDR3 length: 12 residues. Germline-derived CDR1 and CDR2 are MNHNS and SASEGT. Trimming removed 8 bases from V and 3 bases from J; junction bases left unmatched: 4. CDR3 sequence: CASRDSYYEQYF. The CDR3, as DNA: TGTGCCAGCCGGGACAGCTACTACGAGCAGTACTTC.

The chain carries TRBV18 and TRBJ2-7; D unresolved. Trimming removed 1 base from V and 5 bases from J, with 12 bases in between. Germline CDR1 KGHSH, CDR2 LQKENI. The CDR3 has 14 amino acids. This chain's CDR3 is CASSPRVREDEQYF. CDR3 nucleotides: TGTGCCAGCTCACCACGAGTTAGGGAAGACGAGCAGTACTTC. Supplemented by reference TRBV18 and TRBJ2-7, the full variable domain reads NAGVMQNPRHLVRRRGQEARLRCSPMKGHSHVYWYRQLPEEGLKFMVYLQKENIIDESGMPKERFSAEFPKEGPSILRIQQVVRGDSAAYFCASSPRVREDEQYFGPGTRLTVT.

This clonotype was counted only a few times. The chain carries TRBV5-1 and TRBJ2-2; D is perhaps TRBD1 or TRBD2 (6 bases each). The V and J ends lost 6 bases and 3 bases respectively, with 18 bases between them. This CDR3 region has 16 residues. Germline values: CDR1 SGHRS, CDR2 YFSETQ. The CDR3 nucleotides read TGCGCCAGCATCTGGGGGGCGAGCTTTGACACCGGGGAGCTGTTTTTT. Protein sequence: CASIWGASFDTGELFF.

The V gene is TRBV29-1, the J gene TRBJ1-2, with TRBD1 identical over 8 bases. The CDR3 loop spans 11 amino acids. CDR1 and CDR2 (germline): SQVTM, ANQGSEA. The V segment lost 7 bases and the J segment 7 bases; nucleotides outside the gene matches: 5. As DNA, the CDR3 is TGCAGCGGGACAGGGTTTTTTGGCTACACCTTC. This sequence encodes CSGTGFFGYTF.

Remarks on this clonotype: Germline is not matched at one junction end, which may reflect a read error. The rearrangement joins TRBV12-3 or TRBV12-4 to TRBJ2-5, with D perhaps TRBD2 (6 bases). This CDR3 has 13 amino acids. The CDR3 region is CASSNRDSKKGNF. As DNA, the CDR3 is TGTGCCAGCAGCAATCGGGACTCGAAGAAGGGGAACTTC.

The rearrangement uses TRBV12-3 or TRBV12-4 and TRBJ1-2; TRBD1 aligns across 11 bases. V lost 3 bases and J lost 1; bases outside the gene matches: 4. The CDR3 extends over 16 amino acids. The CDR3 coding sequence is TGTGCCAGCAGTTTCGGACAGGGGGCGGGTAACTATGGCTACACCTTC. This sequence encodes CASSFGQGAGNYGYTF.

The gene calls are TRBV6-1 and TRBJ1-2, with D perhaps TRBD1 (6 bases). The germline V gene encodes CDR1 MNHNS and CDR2 SASEGT. The ends were cut back, 0 bases at V and 4 bases at J, with 15 bases in the middle. The length of the CDR3 is 16 residues. DNA of the CDR3: TGTGCCAGCAGTGAAGCCTCCTGGACAGAGTCCTATGGCTACACCTTC. This translates into CASSEASWTESYGYTF.

V and J are TRBV5-1 and TRBJ1-5, with D possibly matching TRBD1 (6 bases). There are 15 residues in the CDR3. Germline V gene data show CDR1 as SGHRS and CDR2 as YFSETQ. Trimming removed 5 bases from V and 1 base from J, with 13 bases in between. CDR3 coding DNA: TGCGCCAGCAGGGAGGGGGGGCAGAGCAATCAGCCCCAGCATTTT. Amino acids: CASREGGQSNQPQHF.

This clonotype was detected a few times. The rearrangement links TRBV5-4 to TRBJ2-2, with 11 bases fitting TRBD2. CDR1 is SGHNT, CDR2 YYREEE, per germline (reference sequence). The CDR3 loop spans 18 amino acids. V was pared by 0 bases and J by 7 bases, with 11 bases of the junction left unmatched. CDR3 in DNA: TGTGCCAGCAGCTTGGTGATTAGCGGGAGGGCCGTTGGCGGGGAGCTGTTTTTT. This codes for CASSLVISGRAVGGELFF.

This clonotype was seen ten or more times. This chain connects TRBV12-3 or TRBV12-4 to TRBJ2-5; D could derive from TRBD1 or TRBD2 (7 bases each). V was trimmed by 3 bases and J by 7 bases, leaving 12 bases between them. The CDR3 contains 13 residues. The chain's CDR3 is CASSFSGGGTQYF. The CDR3 DNA reads TGTGCCAGCAGTTTCTCAGGGGGGGGGACCCAGTACTTC.

The V call is TRBV6-2 or TRBV6-3, the J call TRBJ2-5; D is unclear. V gave up 0 bases and J gave up 5 bases, with 13 bases separating them. Germline assignment: CDR1 MNHEY and CDR2 SVGEGT. The CDR3 loop spans 15 amino acids. The CDR3 bases are TGTGCCAGCAGTTACTCCTTGGAGTTGGATGAGACCCAGTACTTC. This translates into CASSYSLELDETQYF.

This clonotype was counted ten times or more. This chain uses TRBV6-2 or TRBV6-3 with TRBJ2-2, with 9 bases matching TRBD2. V shed 5 bases and J 3 bases; nucleotides not matched to a gene: 7. Germline V CDR1 and CDR2: MNHEY, SVGEGT. The CDR3 runs to 16 residues. The chain's CDR3 is CASSLSSGKDTGELFF. In nucleotides, the CDR3 is TGTGCCAGCAGTCTATCTAGCGGGAAGGACACCGGGGAGCTGTTTTTT.

This clonotype was seen a handful of times. The CDR3 coding sequence is TGTGCCAGCAGCGCACAGGGTTCCTCCTACGAGCAGTACTTC. Translating gives CASSAQGSSYEQYF. V usage is TRBV7-2 and J usage is TRBJ2-7; D may be TRBD1 (6 bases). Trimming shortened V by 5 bases and J by 0 bases, and 11 bases separated the two germline ends. The germline CDR1 and CDR2 sequences are SGHTA and FQGNSA. This CDR3 has 14 amino acids.

This clonotype was counted only a few times. The chain employs TRBV25-1 and TRBJ2-7; the D gene is possibly TRBD1 (5 bases). The germline CDR1 and CDR2 sequences are MGHDK and SYGVNS. The length of the CDR3 is 15 residues. Between the trimmed V and J ends, which lost 1 base and 3 bases, there was a span of 13 bases. CDR3 sequence (DNA): TGTGCCAGCAGTGAATTCGCAGGGAATTTCTACGAGCAGTACTTC. This sequence encodes CASSEFAGNFYEQYF.

This clonotype was counted a few times. The chain combines TRBV10-3 with TRBJ1-1, with unresolved D. This CDR3 is 15 amino acids long. With 1 base removed from V and 10 bases from J, the gap between germline ends came to 19 bases. Germline loops: CDR1 ENHRY, CDR2 SYGVKD. Written as DNA, the CDR3 is TGTGCCATCAGTGAGTTAAAGTCTCCGACCCTTGGAGCTTTCTTT. Translated: CAISELKSPTLGAFF.

At least ten counts were recorded for this clonotype. The rearrangement uses TRBV5-1 and TRBJ2-7; 13 bases match TRBD2. Trimming took 4 bases from V and 7 from J; bases not matched to a gene: 8. The CDR3 runs 15 residues. The germline CDR1 and CDR2 sequences are SGHRS and YFSETQ. As DNA, the CDR3 is TGCGCCAGCAGCCCGGGGACTAGCGGGACCTTGGAGCAGTACTTC. Encoded protein: CASSPGTSGTLEQYF. Filled out from reference TRBV5-1 and TRBJ2-7, the complete variable domain reads KAGVTQTPRYLIKTRGQQVTLSCSPISGHRSVSWYQQTPGQGLQFLFEYFSETQRNKGNFPGRFSGRQFSNSRSEMNVSTLELGDSALYLCASSPGTSGTLEQYFGPGTRLTVT.

This sequence joins TRBV24-1 and TRBJ1-3; a possible D gene is TRBD1 (5 bases). The length of the CDR3 is 17 residues. Between the trimmed V and J ends, which lost 8 bases and 0 bases, there was a span of 19 bases. The germline CDR1 and CDR2 sequences are KGHDR and SFDVKD. The CDR3 coding sequence is TGTGCCACCAAGGACGGATCGGGACCGGGCTCTGGAAACACCATATATTTT. Its protein is CATKDGSGPGSGNTIYF.

The rearrangement uses TRBV10-3 and TRBJ1-1; no clear D gene. The CDR3 runs to 13 residues. Germline lookup yields CDR1 ENHRY and CDR2 SYGVKD. With 2 bases removed from V and 7 bases from J, the gap between germline ends came to 11 bases. This CDR3 reads CAISERTAGEAFF. The CDR3 bases are TGTGCCATCAGTGAGAGGACGGCGGGTGAAGCTTTCTTT.

This clonotype was detected many times. The rearrangement uses TRBV7-2 and TRBJ2-4; perhaps TRBD1 as D (6 bases). V was clipped by 5 bases and J by 0 bases, with 14 bases between them. CDR1 is SGHTA, CDR2 FQGNSA, per germline. The CDR3 has 16 amino acids. The CDR3: CASSPDRSLAKNIQYF. CDR3 DNA: TGTGCCAGCAGCCCGGACAGATCACTAGCCAAAAACATTCAGTACTTC.

This clonotype was seen at least ten times. At one boundary the junction diverges from the germline segment, which might be a read error. This sequence joins TRBV18 and TRBJ1-5, with D possibly TRBD1 on 6 matching bases. The germline gives CDR1 KGHSH, CDR2 LQKENI. CDR3 size: 13 residues. CDR3 amino acids: CASSPGQNQPQHF. For the CDR3, the DNA is TGCGCCAGCAGCCCCGGACAGAATCAGCCCCAGCATTTT.